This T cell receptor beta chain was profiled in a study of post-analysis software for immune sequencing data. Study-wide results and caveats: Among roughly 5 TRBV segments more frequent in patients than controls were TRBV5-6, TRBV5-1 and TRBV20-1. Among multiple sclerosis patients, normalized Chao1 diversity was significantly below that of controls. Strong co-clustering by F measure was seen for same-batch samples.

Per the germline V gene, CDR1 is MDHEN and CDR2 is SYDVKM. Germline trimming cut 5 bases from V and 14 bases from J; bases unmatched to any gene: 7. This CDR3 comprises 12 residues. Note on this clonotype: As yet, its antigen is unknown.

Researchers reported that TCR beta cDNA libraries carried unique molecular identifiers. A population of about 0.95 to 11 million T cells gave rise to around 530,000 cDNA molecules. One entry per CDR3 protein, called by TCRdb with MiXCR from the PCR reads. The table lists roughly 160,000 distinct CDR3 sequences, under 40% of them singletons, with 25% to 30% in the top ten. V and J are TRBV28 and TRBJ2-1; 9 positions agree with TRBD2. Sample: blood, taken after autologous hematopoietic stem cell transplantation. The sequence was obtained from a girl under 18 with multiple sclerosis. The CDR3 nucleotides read TGTGCCAGCAGTGAATGGCGGGAGGGGGAGTTCTTC. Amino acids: CASSEWREGEFF.